This T cell receptor beta chain was sequenced during a study of glioma-infiltrating T cells after dendritic cell vaccination. Study-level background: Between about 2003 and 2012, patients got autologous tumor lysate-pulsed dendritic cell vaccines. Monocyte-derived dendritic cells, cultured approximately seven days with IL-4 and GM-CSF, were pulsed with autologous tumor lysate.

TCRdb's copy holds only in-frame clones and misses some; the assay was immunoSEQ multiplex PCR. The sample consists of roughly 100,000 clones, around four fifths of them appearing once. The germline gives CDR1 LGHNA, CDR2 YNFKEQ. CDR3 size: 14 residues. The V gene end was trimmed by 3 bases and the J gene end by 2 bases; junction bases not matched to a gene: 2. Noted time point: after dendritic cell vaccination, including at tumor progression/relapse. PBMC were collected before vaccination, two weeks after the third vaccination, and at progression. The sample was blood, taken after dendritic cell vaccination. This clonotype was obtained from a human donor with glioblastoma. The chain links TRBV4-2 to TRBJ2-7, with 9 bases fitting TRBD1. CDR3 coding DNA: TGTGCCAGCAGCCAGGGGACAGGGCCCTACGAGCAGTACTTC. Translation gives CASSQGTGPYEQYF.